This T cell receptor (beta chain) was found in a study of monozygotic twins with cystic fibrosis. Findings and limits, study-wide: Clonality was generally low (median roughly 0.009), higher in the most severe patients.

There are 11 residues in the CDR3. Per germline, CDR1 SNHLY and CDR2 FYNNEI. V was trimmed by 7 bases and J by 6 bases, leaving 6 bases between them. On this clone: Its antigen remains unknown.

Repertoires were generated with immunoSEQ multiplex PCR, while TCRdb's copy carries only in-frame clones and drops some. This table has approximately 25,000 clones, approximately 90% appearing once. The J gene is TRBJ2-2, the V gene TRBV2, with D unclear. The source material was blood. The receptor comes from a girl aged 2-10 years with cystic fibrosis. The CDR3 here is CASKQPGELFF. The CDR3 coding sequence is TGTGCCAGCAAGCAACCCGGGGAGCTGTTTTTT.